These 18 T cell receptor beta chains were sequenced from one sample in a study of control samples from healthy donors and cancer patients. The protocol was immunoSEQ multiplex PCR, while the TCRdb copy is restricted to in-frame clones and leaves out a portion. The sample has some 76,000 clones, over 85% seen once. Sequencing used PBMCs. These receptors all stem from a man in his 60s with lung cancer.

This clone was counted once. The rearrangement uses TRBV7-9 and TRBJ2-7, with TRBD1 matching 8 bases. Trimming at V came to 3 bases and at J to 2 bases, leaving 3 bases not matched to a gene. Germline CDR1 is SEHNR and CDR2 is FQNEAQ (reference sequence). The CDR3 totals 14 residues. The CDR3 protein is CASSFWDRTYEQYF. CDR3 DNA: TGTGCCAGCAGCTTCTGGGACAGGACCTACGAGCAGTACTTC.

The V call is TRBV27, the J call TRBJ1-2; 9 positions match TRBD1. The CDR3 is 17 residues long. Germline values: CDR1 MNHEY, CDR2 SMNVEV (reference sequence). The ends lost 4 bases at V and 2 bases at J; junction bases unmatched: 11. For the CDR3, the DNA is TGTGCCAGCAGTTCGATCGGTGGGGACAGGGCGAACTATGGCTACACCTTC. Translating gives CASSSIGGDRANYGYTF.

V gene TRBV24-1 combines with J gene TRBJ2-5, with TRBD2 matching over 10 bases. V was clipped by 0 bases and J by 5 bases; unmatched bases: 8. CDR1 and CDR2 (germline): KGHDR, SFDVKD. CDR3 length equals 17 residues. The CDR3 sequence is CATSDLDNSGGFETQYF. CDR3 bases: TGTGCCACCAGTGATTTGGATAATAGCGGGGGGTTTGAGACCCAGTACTTC.

The chain recombines TRBV5-4 with TRBJ1-1; D is uncertain. Germline values: CDR1 SGHNT, CDR2 YYREEE (reference sequence). The CDR3 runs 14 residues. Trimming left V 4 bases short and J 1 base short, with 11 bases between. In DNA form, the CDR3 reads TGTGCCAGCAGCCGTAACGGTGCGAACACTGAAGCTTTCTTT. Translating it yields CASSRNGANTEAFF.

The J gene is TRBJ2-5, the V gene TRBV9; 7 bases are shared with TRBD2. Germline V gene data show CDR1 as SGDLS and CDR2 as YYNGEE. V shed 2 bases, J shed 3 bases, and the junction held 4 bases outside the gene matches. The CDR3 totals 14 residues. CDR3 residues: CASSVRGGEETQYF. The CDR3 DNA reads TGTGCCAGCAGCGTCCGCGGGGGTGAAGAGACCCAGTACTTC.

The chain carries TRBV7-2 and TRBJ2-1, with D maybe TRBD1 (6 bases). Germline V CDR1 and CDR2: SGHTA, FQGNSA. This CDR3 comprises 13 residues. Deletions cut 5 bases from V and 8 bases from J, with 13 bases between. CDR3 loop: CASSGYRADEQFF. The CDR3 nucleotides are TGTGCCAGCAGCGGATACAGGGCAGATGAGCAGTTCTTC.

V is TRBV19 and J is TRBJ1-5, with a possible D match to TRBD1 (5 bases). The CDR3 has 14 residues. The ends were cut back, 8 bases at V and 1 base at J, with 12 bases in the middle. Germline CDR1 reads LNHDA; CDR2 reads SQIVND (reference sequence). This CDR3 reads CASQRQLSNQPQHF. The CDR3 DNA follows: TGTGCCAGTCAAAGACAGCTGAGCAATCAGCCCCAGCATTTT.

The J gene is TRBJ2-3, the V gene TRBV7-2; no reliable D call. Trimming removed 6 bases at V and 1 base at J, with 14 bases between. The germline gives CDR1 SGHTA, CDR2 FQGNSA. The CDR3 is 15 amino acids. As DNA, the CDR3 is TGTGCCAGCAGTTCTAGAGTCTTAGGCACAGATACGCAGTATTTT. Its translation is CASSSRVLGTDTQYF. The full variable domain, rest sourced from reference TRBV7-2 and TRBJ2-3, is GAGVSQSPSNKVTEKGKDVELRCDPISGHTALYWYRQSLGQGLEFLIYFQGNSAPDKSGLPSDRFSAERTGGSVSTLTIQRTQQEDSAVYLCASSSRVLGTDTQYFGPGTRLTVL.

The CDR3 loop is CASRGQGTEAFF. CDR3 in DNA: TGTGCCAGTAGGGGACAGGGTACTGAAGCTTTCTTT. This chain uses TRBV19 with TRBJ1-1; 9 bases match TRBD1. CDR1 and CDR2 from the germline V gene are LNHDA and SQIVND (reference sequence). The V segment lost 6 bases and the J segment 5 bases; nucleotides outside the gene matches: 1. The length of the CDR3 is 12 residues.

This chain uses TRBV18 with TRBJ1-5; D not certain. The CDR3 loop spans 15 amino acids. Trimming removed 3 bases from V and 0 bases from J, with 9 bases in between. Per the germline V gene, CDR1 is KGHSH and CDR2 is LQKENI. The CDR3 region has the DNA TGTGCCAGCTCACCCTTCACTAATAGCAATCAGCCCCAGCATTTT. It encodes CASSPFTNSNQPQHF.

This clone showed up just once. The chain links TRBV10-3 to TRBJ2-7; 12 bases agree with TRBD1. The length of the CDR3 is 15 residues. With V trimmed by 6 bases and J by 1 base, 4 bases remained unmatched. In germline, CDR1 is ENHRY, CDR2 SYGVKD. CDR3 nucleotide sequence: TGTGCCATCAGAGGGGACAGGGGGCCTTCCTACGAGCAGTACTTC. Its translation: CAIRGDRGPSYEQYF.

The V and J genes are TRBV5-1 and TRBJ2-4, with D maybe TRBD1 (6 bases). Trimming removed 4 bases from V and 4 bases from J, with 9 bases in between. The CDR3 spans 13 residues. In germline, CDR1 is SGHRS, CDR2 YFSETQ. CDR3 protein: CASSVDRKNIQYF. DNA for the CDR3: TGCGCCAGCAGCGTTGACAGGAAAAACATTCAGTACTTC.

V usage is TRBV15 and J usage is TRBJ2-5, with D maybe TRBD1 (6 bases). The CDR3 is made up of 15 amino acids. With 5 bases removed from V and 1 base from J, the gap between germline ends came to 14 bases. The germline CDR1 and CDR2 sequences are LNHNV and YYDKDF (reference sequence). The CDR3 is CATSRDTGFQETQYF. CDR3 DNA: TGTGCCACCAGCCGGGACACAGGGTTCCAAGAGACCCAGTACTTC. The full variable domain, completed using reference TRBV15 and TRBJ2-5, is DAMVIQNPRYQVTQFGKPVTLSCSQTLNHNVMYWYQQKSSQAPKLLFHYYDKDFNNEADTPDNFQSRRPNTSFCFLDIRSPGLGDTAMYLCATSRDTGFQETQYFGPGTRLLVL.

The genes are TRBV6-6 and TRBJ1-3; 8 bases agree with TRBD1. This CDR3 contains 15 residues. Per germline, CDR1 MNHNY and CDR2 SVGAGI (reference sequence). The ends lost 5 bases at V and 7 bases at J; junction bases unmatched: 10. CDR3 residues: CASSNPGQAGNTIYF. The DNA of the CDR3 is TGTGCCAGCAGTAATCCGGGACAGGCAGGGAACACCATATATTTT.

This chain connects TRBV16 to TRBJ1-1; 7 positions agree with TRBD1. The junction had 6 bases not matched to a gene; V was cut back by 3 bases and J by 2 bases. This CDR3 contains 15 residues. CDR1 is KGHSY and CDR2 is FQNENV in the germline V gene. CDR3 amino acids: CASSHRQGANTEAFF. The CDR3 nucleotides are TGTGCCAGCAGCCATAGACAGGGTGCAAACACTGAAGCTTTCTTT.

This chain connects TRBV25-1 to TRBJ1-2; D remains unclear. Looked up from germline, CDR1 is MGHDK and CDR2 is SYGVNS. This CDR3 has 13 amino acids. Trimming cost V 3 bases and J 8 bases, with 13 bases left between them. CDR3 residues: CASSDLARAGYTF. The CDR3, as DNA: TGTGCCAGCAGTGACCTGGCTAGAGCCGGCTACACCTTC.

V usage is TRBV3-1 (or the pseudogene TRBV3-2) and J usage is TRBJ1-5; TRBD1 aligns across 9 bases. The J segment lost 5 bases and the V segment lost 6 bases, leaving 2 bases of the junction unmatched. CDR1 LGHDT and CDR2 YNNKEL come from the germline V gene (reference sequence). The CDR3 runs to 13 residues. The CDR3 DNA reads as TGTGCCAGCAGTCGGGACAGGGATCAGCCCCAGCATTTT. Translation gives CASSRDRDQPQHF.

The chain combines TRBV5-1 with TRBJ2-6; tentative D call: TRBD1 (5 bases). CDR1 and CDR2 from the germline V gene are SGHRS and YFSETQ. V was shortened by 5 bases and J by 1 base, with 10 bases between the two germline ends. This CDR3 is 15 amino acids long. Written as DNA, the CDR3 is TGCGCCAGCAGTCTACAGGATTCTGGGGCCAACGTCCTGACTTTC. Its translation: CASSLQDSGANVLTF.